This T cell receptor (beta chain) comes out of a study of T cell responses to AZD1222 COVID-19 vaccine. Study-wide findings and caveats: AZD1222 recipients seropositive at baseline numbered only 5 or 6.

This clone was seen once. Its target is not known. Here immunoSEQ multiplex PCR was the method, and the copy in TCRdb shows in-frame clones only, minus some. The table has 90,000 to 120,000 clones, 87% seen once. V dropped 3 bases and J dropped 0; count of bases not matched to a gene: 9. This CDR3 has 17 amino acids. From germline, CDR1 is MNHEY and CDR2 SMNVEV (reference sequence). The clonotype was recovered from an adult who received the AZD1222 COVID-19 vaccine. The sample was peripheral blood, taken 28 days after the second AZD1222 dose. The chain couples TRBV27 to TRBJ2-7; 9 bases align to TRBD1. The CDR3: CASSLSYRGQSSYEQYF. The CDR3 bases are TGTGCCAGCAGTTTGTCGTACAGGGGGCAAAGCTCCTACGAGCAGTACTTC.